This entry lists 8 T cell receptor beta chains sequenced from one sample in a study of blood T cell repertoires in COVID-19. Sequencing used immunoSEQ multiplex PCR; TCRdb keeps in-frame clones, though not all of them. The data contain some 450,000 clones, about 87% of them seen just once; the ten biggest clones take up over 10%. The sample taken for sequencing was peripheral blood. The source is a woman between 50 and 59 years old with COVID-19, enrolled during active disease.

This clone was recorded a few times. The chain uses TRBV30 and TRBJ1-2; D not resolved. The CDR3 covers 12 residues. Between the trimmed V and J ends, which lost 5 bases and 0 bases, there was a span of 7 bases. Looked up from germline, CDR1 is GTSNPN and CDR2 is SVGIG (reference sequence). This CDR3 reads CAWEGANYGYTF. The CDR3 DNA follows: TGTGCCTGGGAGGGAGCTAACTATGGCTACACCTTC. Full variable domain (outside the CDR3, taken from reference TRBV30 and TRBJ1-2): SQTIHQWPATLVQPVGSPLSLECTVEGTSNPNLYWYRQAAGRGLQLLFYSVGIGQISSEVPQNLSASRPQDRQFILSSKKLLLSDSGFYLCAWEGANYGYTFGSGTRLTVV.

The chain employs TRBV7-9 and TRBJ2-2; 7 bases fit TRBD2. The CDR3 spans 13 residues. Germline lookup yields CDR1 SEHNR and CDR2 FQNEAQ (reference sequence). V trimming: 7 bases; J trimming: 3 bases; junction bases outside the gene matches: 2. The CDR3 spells CASTAGDTGELFF. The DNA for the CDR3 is TGTGCCAGCACCGCGGGGGACACCGGGGAGCTGTTTTTT.

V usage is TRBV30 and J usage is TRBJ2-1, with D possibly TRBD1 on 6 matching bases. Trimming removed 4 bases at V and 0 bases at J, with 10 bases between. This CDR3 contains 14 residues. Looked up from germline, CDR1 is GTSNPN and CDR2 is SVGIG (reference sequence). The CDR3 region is CAWKDSSSYNEQFF. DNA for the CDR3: TGTGCCTGGAAGGACAGCAGCTCCTACAATGAGCAGTTCTTC.

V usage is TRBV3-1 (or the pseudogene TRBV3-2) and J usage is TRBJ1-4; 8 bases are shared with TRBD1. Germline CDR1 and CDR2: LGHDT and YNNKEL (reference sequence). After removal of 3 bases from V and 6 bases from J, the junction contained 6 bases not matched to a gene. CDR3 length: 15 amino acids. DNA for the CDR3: TGTGCCAGCAGCCAGTTGGAGACAGGGGATGAAAAACTGTTTTTT. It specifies CASSQLETGDEKLFF.

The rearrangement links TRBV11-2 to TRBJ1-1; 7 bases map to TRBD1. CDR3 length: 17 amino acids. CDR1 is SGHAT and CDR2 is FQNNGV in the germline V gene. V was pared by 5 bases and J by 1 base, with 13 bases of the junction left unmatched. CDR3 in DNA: TGTGCCAGCAGCCGTACTATCGGACAGGTTCGGAACACTGAAGCTTTCTTT. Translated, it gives CASSRTIGQVRNTEAFF.

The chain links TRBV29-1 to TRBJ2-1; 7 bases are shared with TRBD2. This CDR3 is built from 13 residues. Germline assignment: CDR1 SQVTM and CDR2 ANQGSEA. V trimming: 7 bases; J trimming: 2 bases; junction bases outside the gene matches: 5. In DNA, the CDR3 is TGCAGCGCCGCGGGACTAACCTACAATGAGCAGTTCTTC. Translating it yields CSAAGLTYNEQFF.

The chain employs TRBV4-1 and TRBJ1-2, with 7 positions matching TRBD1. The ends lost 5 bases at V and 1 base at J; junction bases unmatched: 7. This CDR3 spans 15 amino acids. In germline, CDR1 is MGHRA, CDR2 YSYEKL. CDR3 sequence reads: CASSSETGINYGYTF. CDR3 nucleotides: TGCGCCAGCAGCTCCGAGACAGGGATTAACTATGGCTACACCTTC.

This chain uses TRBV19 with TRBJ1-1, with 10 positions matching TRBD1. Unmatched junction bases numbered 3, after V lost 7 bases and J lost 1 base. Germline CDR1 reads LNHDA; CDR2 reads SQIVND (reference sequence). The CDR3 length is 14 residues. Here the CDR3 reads CASTRTGGNTEAFF. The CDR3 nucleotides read TGTGCCAGTACCCGGACAGGGGGGAACACTGAAGCTTTCTTT.